This TCR beta chain was found in a study of T cell repertoires and HLA-DP antigens (dated 2018 in TCRdb). General notes on the study: The study used an in vitro model of CD4+ T cell alloreactivity against allogeneic HLA-DP presented by transduced HeLa cells. The two alloantigens modelled structurally similar versus dissimilar alloantigens, differing from self at one and about 11 peptide-binding groove amino acids, respectively. The three donors were two male and one female, with ages ranging from the 18-to-29 to the 60-to-69 age band. The average DNA input was roughly 0.2 ug for sorted CD137+CD4+ samples versus around 1.2 ug for pre-culture CD4+ samples.

The immunoSEQ multiplex PCR, with forward primers for 54 TRBV segments and reverse primers for 13 TRBJ segments, was used to amplify TCRB CDR3 regions. Deep resolution, with a target of 200,000 T cell genomes, was applied to the sequencing of pre-culture CD4+ samples. Amplicons were sequenced on an Illumina HiSeq System, producing 87 bp reads covering the CDR3. Processing in the source paper ran as follows. PCR and sequencing errors in the reads were corrected, and CDR3 regions were defined by aligning to IMGT reference sequences. Synthetic template pools were used to estimate the numbers of templates and unique rearrangements. Clonality was computed by subtracting Pielou's evenness from 1. Richness was estimated with the Daley-Smith estimator. Morisita's index served as the measure of repertoire overlap. Clones present in cultured samples but not detected in the pre-culture repertoire of the same donor were defined as low-abundance clones. Not all clones reach the TCRdb copy of this immuneACCESS table, which keeps in-frame sequences only. Checked studies attribute under half of the gap to unresolved V genes and leave the rest unexplained. The V and J calls and clone size were taken over from that table, and D and trimming were inferred from the DNA. The sample table lists around 100,000 clones, roughly 92% of them with a count of one. The ten top clones hold around 0.3% of the sample.

The germline V gene sets CDR1 to SQVTM and CDR2 to ANQGSEA. Relative to germline, V is 8 bases shorter and J is 5 bases shorter, with 15 bases between their ends. The CDR3 spans 12 residues, from the cysteine through the phenylalanine. This entry keeps only the CDR3 DNA: 36 bases, framed from base 1. To note about this clone: This receptor's antigen is unknown. No much larger clone is present one base from it, and per-base qualities are unavailable.

On the study overall, not on this receptor specifically: Sorted CD137+ cells showed similar clonality against both alloantigens, at 0.35 to 0.4, which was much higher than the approximately 0.037 seen in pre-culture samples. The naive and memory CD4+ repertoires were not analysed as separate populations. The study was limited by having just a few donors, by relying on a non-physiological HeLa antigen-presenting system, and by using total CD4+ cells as responders. Average cumulative frequency of clones undetected before culture was approximately 40% against one allele and about 51% against the other.

Untouched CD4+ T cells were isolated from Ficoll-separated PBMC through negative selection with magnetic beads, and an average purity of approximately 98% was reached. Magnetic beads were used to isolate untouched CD4+ T cells from Ficoll-separated PBMC, giving roughly 98% purity with negligible CD8+ contamination. Donors were a few healthy blood donors whose buffy coats supplied peripheral blood mononuclear cells. Each of the three donors was CMV seronegative. Genomic DNA was extracted with the DNeasy Blood & Tissue Kit. For each subject, genomic DNA from sorted CD137+CD4+ cells and from pre-culture CD4+ baseline samples underwent TCRB sequencing.

The clonotype was recovered from a woman younger than 30 in good health and CMV-seronegative. The chain is made from TRBV29-1 and TRBJ2-5; a tentative D match to TRBD1 spans 5 bases. The sample taken for sequencing was CD4+ T cells from PBMCs. The nucleotide sequence is given as TGCAGCTCGCTAGGGGCCGGTGAGACCCAGTACTTC. It encodes CSSLGAGETQYF.